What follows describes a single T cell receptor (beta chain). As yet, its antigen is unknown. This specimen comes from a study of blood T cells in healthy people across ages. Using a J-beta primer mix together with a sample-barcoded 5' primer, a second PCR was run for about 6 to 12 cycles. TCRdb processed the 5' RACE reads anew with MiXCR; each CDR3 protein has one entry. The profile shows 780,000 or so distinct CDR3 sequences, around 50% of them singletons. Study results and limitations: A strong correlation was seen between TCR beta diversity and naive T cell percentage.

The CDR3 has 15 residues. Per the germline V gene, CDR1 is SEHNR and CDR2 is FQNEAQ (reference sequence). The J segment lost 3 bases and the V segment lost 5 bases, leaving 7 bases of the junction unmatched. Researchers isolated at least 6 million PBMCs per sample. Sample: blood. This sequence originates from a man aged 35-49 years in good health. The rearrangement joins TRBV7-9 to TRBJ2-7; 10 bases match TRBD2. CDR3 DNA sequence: TGTGCCAGCAGCGCCTTAGCGGGAGGAGACTACGAGCAGTACTTC. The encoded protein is CASSALAGGDYEQYF.